The 20 T cell receptor beta chains below were found in one sample sequenced in a study of T-cell reconstitution after alpha-beta-depleted transplantation in children. Unique molecular identifiers were incorporated during preparation of the TCRbeta library. MiXCR was run by TCRdb on the PCR reads, yielding one entry per CDR3 protein. The data contain 90,000 to 100,000 distinct CDR3 sequences, 9% to 15% of them singletons. Here the sequenced sample was PBMCs from the stem cell graft donor, taken from the stem cell graft. Source of these receptors: a human donor who donated a stem cell graft to a child with inherited bone marrow failure.

This clonotype was counted only a few times. This sequence joins TRBV20-1 and TRBJ2-1; D is unclear. The CDR3 totals 12 residues. V shed 3 bases and J shed 2 bases, with 5 bases lying between them. The germline V gene has CDR1 DFQATT and CDR2 SNEGSKA (reference sequence). The CDR3 nucleotides read TGCAGTGCTAGTCAAACCTACAATGAGCAGTTCTTC. Amino acid sequence: CSASQTYNEQFF.

The table lists this clonotype with many counts. The chain joins TRBV28 to TRBJ1-1, with a weak D call TRBD1 (6 bases). Germline V gene data show CDR1 as MDHEN and CDR2 as SYDVKM. The germline V and J ends were trimmed by 2 bases and 2 bases, with 12 bases remaining between them. The CDR3 loop spans 15 amino acids. The CDR3: CASSLGGAINTEAFF. The CDR3 DNA follows: TGTGCCAGCAGTTTAGGGGGCGCGATAAACACTGAAGCTTTCTTT.

This clonotype was detected many times. The chain recombines TRBV5-1 with TRBJ1-4; D call uncertain. The CDR3 extends over 19 amino acids. Germline V lookup: CDR1 SGHRS, CDR2 YFSETQ. V was shortened by 4 bases and J by 4 bases, with 26 bases between the two germline ends. CDR3 nucleotide sequence: TGCGCCAGCAGCACCCGTGCAGCCCTGATGACGGCCCGTAATGAAAAACTGTTTTTT. This gives the protein CASSTRAALMTARNEKLFF.

A few counts support this clonotype. A read error may explain this, as a much larger clone is one base away. V is TRBV4-2 and J is TRBJ1-2; tentative D call: TRBD1 (5 bases). Germline CDR1 LGHNA, CDR2 YNFKEQ. The CDR3 contains 13 residues. As DNA, the CDR3 is TGTGCCAGCAGCCAAGGGACACATTATGGCCACACCTTC. It is translated as CASSQGTHYGHTF.

This clonotype showed up just a few times. V and J are TRBV11-2 and TRBJ1-3, with D maybe TRBD1 (5 bases). CDR3 size: 13 residues. CDR1 is SGHAT, CDR2 FQNNGV, per germline. V was shortened by 7 bases and J by 8 bases, with 15 bases between the two germline ends. The CDR3 region has the DNA TGTGCCAGCAACCGGGGGGGTGAGGACACCATATATTTT. This translates into CASNRGGEDTIYF. The full variable domain, rest sourced from reference TRBV11-2 and TRBJ1-3, is EAGVAQSPRYKIIEKRQSVAFWCNPISGHATLYWYQQILGQGPKLLIQFQNNGVVDDSQLPKDRFSAERLKGVDSTLKIQPAKLEDSAVYLCASNRGGEDTIYFGEGSWLTVV.

The chain recombines TRBV5-1 with TRBJ1-4; D is unclear. Per germline, CDR1 SGHRS and CDR2 YFSETQ. This CDR3 is 13 amino acids long. The V end lost 0 bases, the J end lost 4 bases, and 4 bases lay between the germline ends. CDR3 in amino acids: CASSLERNEKLFF. In DNA, the CDR3 is TGCGCCAGCAGCTTGGAGCGTAATGAAAAACTGTTTTTT.

The DNA of the CDR3 is TGTGCCAGCAGCCAAGTAGGTACTGAGCAGTTCTTC. Translated: CASSQVGTEQFF. J is TRBJ2-1 and V is TRBV14; no definite D call. Deletions cut 1 base from V and 9 bases from J, with 7 bases between. The CDR3 totals 12 residues. The V gene's germline CDR1 is SGHDN and CDR2 FVKESK.

This clonotype was observed at least ten times. The V and J genes are TRBV7-6 and TRBJ1-5, with D hard to call. The V gene lost 6 bases and the J gene lost 1 base, with 13 bases spanning the gap. The CDR3 runs to 15 residues. CDR1 is SGHVS, CDR2 FNYEAQ, per germline. CDR3 sequence (DNA): TGTGCCAGCAGTTTAAGCCCTGGCAGCAATCAGCCCCAGCATTTT. Its protein is CASSLSPGSNQPQHF. Using reference TRBV7-6 and TRBJ1-5 for the parts outside the CDR3, the full variable domain is GAGVSQSPRYKVTKRGQDVALRCDPISGHVSLYWYRQALGQGPEFLTYFNYEAQQDKSGLPNDRFSAERPEGSISTLTIQRTEQRDSAMYRCASSLSPGSNQPQHFGDGTRLSIL.

The sample holds many counts of this clonotype. The chain uses TRBV7-2 and TRBJ2-7, with D unresolved. From germline, CDR1 is SGHTA and CDR2 FQGNSA. The CDR3 is made up of 13 amino acids. Trimming took off 0 bases at V and 2 bases at J, with 5 bases between the two ends. The CDR3 reads CASSLAAPYEQYF. CDR3 nucleotide sequence: TGTGCCAGCAGCTTAGCGGCGCCCTACGAGCAGTACTTC.

There are many counts of this clonotype. The J gene is TRBJ1-1, the V gene TRBV6-5; tentative D call: TRBD1 (5 bases). The CDR3 contains 16 residues. CDR1 MNHEY and CDR2 SVGAGI come from the germline V gene. The V gene lost 4 bases and the J gene lost 8 bases, with 23 bases spanning the gap. The CDR3 sequence: CASSFVSGRSVGEAFF. The DNA for the CDR3 is TGTGCCAGCAGTTTCGTTTCGGGACGCAGCGTGGGAGAAGCTTTCTTT.

This clonotype was detected many times. V is TRBV5-1 and J is TRBJ2-7, with TRBD2 identical over 7 bases. V was clipped by 4 bases and J by 3 bases; unmatched bases: 7. The CDR3 has 14 amino acids. Germline CDR1 and CDR2: SGHRS and YFSETQ. The CDR3 coding sequence is TGCGCCAGCAGCCCATCCGGGGGGTACTACGAGCAGTACTTC. This encodes CASSPSGGYYEQYF.

In this sample, this clonotype turned up many times. This chain links TRBV7-2 with TRBJ2-7; 13 bases are a match to TRBD2. CDR1 and CDR2 (germline): SGHTA, FQGNSA. This CDR3 has 15 residues. Germline trimming cut 5 bases from V and 3 bases from J; bases unmatched to any gene: 4. CDR3 nucleotides: TGTGCCAGCAGCCACGGGACTAGCGGGAACTACGAGCAGTACTTC. Encoded protein: CASSHGTSGNYEQYF.

This clonotype was observed at least ten times. The CDR3 sequence: CAISEGGVRETQYF. The CDR3 DNA is TGTGCCATCAGTGAAGGAGGGGTGAGAGAGACCCAGTACTTC. The V and J genes are TRBV10-3 and TRBJ2-5; maybe TRBD2 (6 bases). V was trimmed by 3 bases and J by 4 bases, leaving 12 bases between them. CDR3 length: 14 residues. Germline lookup yields CDR1 ENHRY and CDR2 SYGVKD.

This clonotype was found a few times. The chain combines TRBV19 with TRBJ1-1, with a weak D call TRBD1 (6 bases). Trimming left V 11 bases short and J 5 bases short, with 24 bases between. Per the germline V gene, CDR1 is LNHDA and CDR2 is SQIVND (reference sequence). The CDR3 runs 15 residues. The CDR3: CACQGHTAIETEAFF. CDR3 in DNA: TGTGCCTGCCAGGGACACACTGCGATTGAAACTGAAGCTTTCTTT.

This clonotype occurred many times. This rearrangement joins TRBV2 to TRBJ2-7; TRBD2 might be the D (5 bases). Per the germline V gene, CDR1 is SNHLY and CDR2 is FYNNEI. Trimming cost V 0 bases and J 0 bases, with 9 bases left between them. The CDR3 has 15 amino acids. In nucleotides, the CDR3 is TGTGCCAGCAGTGAAGCAAGCGGCGACTCCTACGAGCAGTACTTC. Amino acid sequence: CASSEASGDSYEQYF.

This clonotype was found many times. This chain joins TRBV5-1 and TRBJ2-3, with 8 bases identical to TRBD2. The V and J ends lost 7 bases and 0 bases, in that order; junction bases with no gene match: 7. The CDR3 totals 15 residues. Germline V CDR1 and CDR2: SGHRS, YFSETQ. For the CDR3, the DNA is TGCGCCAGCTCGACTAGCGTGGCTAGCACAGATACGCAGTATTTT. Its translation is CASSTSVASTDTQYF.

This clonotype was counted ten times or more. The gene calls are TRBV7-9 and TRBJ2-1; TRBD2 matches 7 bases. The V gene end was trimmed by 0 bases and the J gene end by 7 bases; junction bases not matched to a gene: 3. CDR1 is SEHNR and CDR2 is FQNEAQ in the germline V gene (reference sequence). CDR3 size: 14 residues. The CDR3 sequence is CASSLAGGRNEQFF. The CDR3 DNA reads as TGTGCCAGCAGCTTAGCGGGAGGGCGTAATGAGCAGTTCTTC.

This clonotype was counted ten times or more. J is TRBJ1-1 and V is TRBV7-3; perhaps TRBD1 as D (5 bases). This CDR3 is built from 14 residues. Between the trimmed V and J ends, which lost 6 bases and 5 bases, there was a span of 16 bases. Germline CDR1 reads SGHTA; CDR2 reads FQGTGA. CDR3 loop: CASRSGAGDTEAFF. CDR3 nucleotides: TGTGCCAGCAGATCTGGGGCGGGAGATACTGAAGCTTTCTTT.

V gene TRBV7-3 combines with J gene TRBJ1-2; TRBD1 agrees at 7 bases. Germline-derived CDR1 and CDR2 are SGHTA and FQGTGA. V lost 5 bases to trimming and J lost 6 bases; unmatched junction nucleotides: 9. This CDR3 contains 14 residues. CDR3 loop: CASSPQTGSHGYTF. The CDR3 DNA is TGTGCCAGCAGCCCACAGACAGGGAGCCATGGCTACACCTTC.

This clonotype was recorded at least ten times. This sequence joins TRBV6-2 or TRBV6-3 and TRBJ2-1, with 10 positions matching TRBD2. This CDR3 is built from 17 residues. V was pared by 5 bases and J by 5 bases, with 12 bases of the junction left unmatched. Germline CDR1 reads MNHEY; CDR2 reads SVGEGT. The CDR3 nucleotides are TGTGCCAGCAGTCCCGGACTAGCGGCGTATAGAAACAATGAGCAGTTCTTC. Its translation is CASSPGLAAYRNNEQFF.